Included here is one TCR beta chain sequence, with context. Its antigen remains unidentified. This entry belongs to a study of early T cells in non-severe SARS-CoV-2 infection. Study background: Chains were not paired, and sequencing was done on bulk RNA from unsorted whole blood.

The CDR3 runs to 16 residues. Between the trimmed V and J ends, which lost 6 bases and 2 bases, there was a span of 20 bases. Germline V gene lookup returns CDR1 DFQATT and CDR2 SNEGSKA (reference sequence). As part of library construction, unique molecular identifiers were attached to individual cDNA molecules. TCRdb re-analysed the 5' RACE reads in MiXCR, keeping a single row per CDR3 protein. This table has around 88,000 distinct CDR3 sequences, under 15% appearing once. Findings and limits, study-wide: Database matching using VDJdb favored anti-spike CD8 responses, with private and CD4 specificities left missing.

V usage is TRBV20-1 and J usage is TRBJ2-1, with D possibly being TRBD1 or TRBD2 (5 bases each). The specimen sequenced was whole blood. This receptor was taken from an adult who was a healthcare worker with PCR-confirmed SARS-CoV-2 infection or an uninfected control (not recorded which). The CDR3 nucleotides are TGCAGTGCGATAACCCCCGGGACCCCAGCCTACAATGAGCAGTTCTTC. As protein: CSAITPGTPAYNEQFF.